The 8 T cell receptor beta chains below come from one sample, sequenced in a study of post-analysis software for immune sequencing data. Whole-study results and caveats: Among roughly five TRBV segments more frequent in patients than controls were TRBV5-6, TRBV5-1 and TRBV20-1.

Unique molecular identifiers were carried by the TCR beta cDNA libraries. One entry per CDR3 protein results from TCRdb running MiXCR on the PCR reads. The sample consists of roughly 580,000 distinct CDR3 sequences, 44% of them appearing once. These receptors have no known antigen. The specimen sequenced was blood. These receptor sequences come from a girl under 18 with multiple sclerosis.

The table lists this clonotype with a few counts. This CDR3 is CSARDRGQETQYF. DNA of the CDR3: TGCAGTGCTCGGGACAGGGGGCAAGAGACCCAGTACTTC. The rearrangement uses TRBV20-1 and TRBJ2-5, with 11 bases that match TRBD1. CDR1 DFQATT and CDR2 SNEGSKA come from the germline V gene (reference sequence). The V segment lost 5 bases and the J segment 2 bases; nucleotides outside the gene matches: 1. The CDR3 consists of 13 residues.

CDR3 nucleotide sequence: TGTGCCAGCAGTCAAGGGCGGGGCTTGACAGATACGCAGTATTTT. Protein sequence: CASSQGRGLTDTQYF. The chain links TRBV2 to TRBJ2-3; weak D call: TRBD2 (6 bases). V lost 5 bases and J lost 3, with 15 bases in between. Germline V gene data show CDR1 as SNHLY and CDR2 as FYNNEI. The length of the CDR3 is 15 residues.

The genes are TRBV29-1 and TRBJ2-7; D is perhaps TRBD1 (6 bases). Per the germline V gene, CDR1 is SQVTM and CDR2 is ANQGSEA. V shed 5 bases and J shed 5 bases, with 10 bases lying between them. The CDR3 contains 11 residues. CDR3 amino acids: CSVPYRDEQYF. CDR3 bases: TGCAGCGTTCCTTACAGGGACGAGCAGTACTTC.

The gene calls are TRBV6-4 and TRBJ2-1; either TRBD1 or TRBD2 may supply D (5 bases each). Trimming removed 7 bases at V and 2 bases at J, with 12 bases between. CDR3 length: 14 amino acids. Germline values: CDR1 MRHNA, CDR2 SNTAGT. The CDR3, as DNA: TGTGCCAGCATGCTTCGGGGACCCTACAATGAGCAGTTCTTC. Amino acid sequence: CASMLRGPYNEQFF.

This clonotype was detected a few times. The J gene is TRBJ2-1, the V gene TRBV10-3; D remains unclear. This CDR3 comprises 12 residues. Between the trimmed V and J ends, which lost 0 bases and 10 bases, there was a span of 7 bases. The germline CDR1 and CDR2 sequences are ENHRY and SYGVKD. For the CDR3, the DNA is TGTGCCATCAGTGAGTCGAAAGGCGAGCAGTTCTTC. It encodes CAISESKGEQFF.

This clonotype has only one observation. DNA of the CDR3: TGTGCCCTAAGGGATGGGAATGAGCAGTTCTTC. This encodes CALRDGNEQFF. The chain joins TRBV2 to TRBJ2-1, with D hard to call. From germline, CDR1 is SNHLY and CDR2 FYNNEI. CDR3 length equals 11 residues. Trimming removed 11 bases at V and 7 bases at J, with 12 bases between.

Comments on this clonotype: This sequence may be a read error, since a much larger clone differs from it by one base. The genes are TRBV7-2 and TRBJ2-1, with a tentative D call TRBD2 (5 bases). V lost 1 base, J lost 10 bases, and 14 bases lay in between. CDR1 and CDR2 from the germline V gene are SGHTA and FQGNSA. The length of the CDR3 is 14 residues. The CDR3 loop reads CASSLEAASYEQFF. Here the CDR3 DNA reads TGTGCCAGCAGCTTAGAAGCGGCTTCCTACGAGCAGTTCTTC.

The CDR3 protein is CASSPGQRDEQYF. CDR3 in DNA: TGTGCCAGCAGTCCGGGACAAAGAGACGAGCAGTACTTC. The V gene is TRBV6-5, the J gene TRBJ2-4; a possible D gene is TRBD1 (6 bases). The closer fit of TRBJ2-7 to the DNA end suggests the J call may be wrong. This CDR3 spans 13 amino acids. From germline, CDR1 is MNHEY and CDR2 SVGAGI.